This entry lists 28 T cell receptor beta chains sequenced from one sample in a study of CD8+CD57+ T cells in acquired aplastic anemia. TCR beta VDJ and CDR3 profiles were obtained from a genomic DNA template. TCRdb recomputed calls from the reads with MiXCR, one row per CDR3 protein. The table shows 100,000 to 150,000 distinct CDR3 sequences, with approximately 36% occurring only once. Selection for sequencing was limited to patients who had shown CD8+CD57+ cell expansion by flow cytometry. The sample consisted of sorted CD4+, CD8+, or CD8+CD57+ T cells (not recorded which) from PBMCs. Receptor source: a human donor with aplastic anemia.

There are many counts of this clonotype. The V gene is TRBV19, the J gene TRBJ1-3; D unresolved. The CDR3 has 16 residues. With 5 bases removed from V and 0 bases from J, the gap between germline ends came to 14 bases. Germline assignment: CDR1 LNHDA and CDR2 SQIVND (reference sequence). This chain's CDR3 is CASSSTELISGNTIYF. In nucleotides, the CDR3 is TGTGCCAGTAGTTCGACGGAGCTCATCTCTGGAAACACCATATATTTT.

This clonotype came up once. The chain combines TRBV20-1 with TRBJ2-7; no firm D call. This CDR3 has 11 residues. Trimming stripped 3 bases from V and 3 bases from J, with 6 bases between. CDR1 is DFQATT and CDR2 is SNEGSKA in the germline V gene (reference sequence). The CDR3 loop is CSASRGYEQYF. In DNA form, the CDR3 reads TGCAGTGCTAGTCGAGGCTACGAGCAGTACTTC.

The chain employs TRBV7-2 and TRBJ2-7; no clear D gene. Germline lookup yields CDR1 SGHTA and CDR2 FQGNSA. V was cut by 5 bases and J by 5 bases, with 16 bases left in between. The CDR3 consists of 14 residues. CDR3 nucleotides: TGTGCCAGCAGCCCTCGGCAGGTGGCGGACGAGCAGTACTTC. This sequence encodes CASSPRQVADEQYF. The whole variable domain, remainder taken from reference TRBV7-2 and TRBJ2-7, is GAGVSQSPSNKVTEKGKDVELRCDPISGHTALYWYRQSLGQGLEFLIYFQGNSAPDKSGLPSDRFSAERTGGSVSTLTIQRTQQEDSAVYLCASSPRQVADEQYFGPGTRLTVT.

The gene calls are TRBV6-5 and TRBJ1-4, with D perhaps TRBD1 (5 bases). Germline CDR1 MNHEY, CDR2 SVGAGI. V was trimmed by 0 bases and J by 5 bases, leaving 7 bases between them. The CDR3 is 14 amino acids. CDR3 nucleotides: TGTGCCAGCAGTTACTCGTCAGGGAATGAAAAACTGTTTTTT. Its protein is CASSYSSGNEKLFF.

This clonotype has ten or more counts. The chain links TRBV19 to TRBJ1-6, with D unresolved. V was trimmed by 10 bases and J by 6 bases, leaving 16 bases between them. CDR3 length equals 14 residues. Germline assignment: CDR1 LNHDA and CDR2 SQIVND (reference sequence). CDR3 sequence reads: CATSSDNSNSPLHF. The DNA for the CDR3 is TGTGCCACCAGCAGCGATAACTCTAATTCACCCCTCCACTTT.

This clonotype occurred many times. This chain uses TRBV20-1 with TRBJ1-5; 9 bases agree with TRBD1. V was clipped by 3 bases and J by 11 bases; unmatched bases: 5. There are 12 residues in the CDR3. The germline V gene encodes CDR1 DFQATT and CDR2 SNEGSKA (reference sequence). The CDR3 DNA reads as TGCAGTGCTAGCCGGACAGGGGAAGCCCAGCATTTT. As protein: CSASRTGEAQHF.

This clonotype showed up just a few times. It is likely a read error, because the conserved phenylalanine at the end of the CDR3 is missing. This chain uses TRBV5-5 with TRBJ1-6, with D possibly TRBD1 on 5 matching bases. The V end was cut by 5 bases, the J end by 7 bases, with 19 bases between. This CDR3 is built from 16 residues. In germline, CDR1 is SGHKS, CDR2 YYEKEE (reference sequence). CDR3 sequence reads: CASRKTGEGGNSPLHS. The CDR3, as DNA: TGTGCCAGCAGGAAAACAGGAGAGGGAGGGAATTCACCCCTCCACTCT.

Note on this clonotype: Possible read error: a much larger clone is one base away. V is TRBV5-1 and J is TRBJ2-7, with D perhaps assigned TRBD1 or TRBD2 (6 bases each). Germline V gene data show CDR1 as SGHRS and CDR2 as YFSETQ. The CDR3 contains 14 residues. The V gene lost 4 bases and the J gene lost 9 bases, with 20 bases spanning the gap. CDR3 amino acids: CASSLMTGAARQYV. The CDR3 DNA is TGCGCCAGCAGCCTAATGACGGGGGCCGCTAGGCAGTACGTC.

The chain has TRBV19 and TRBJ1-5; D is possibly TRBD1 (5 bases). Between the trimmed V and J ends, which lost 3 bases and 0 bases, there was a span of 9 bases. The CDR3 covers 15 residues. The germline CDR1 and CDR2 sequences are LNHDA and SQIVND (reference sequence). CDR3 DNA sequence: TGTGCCAGTAGTATCAGGGCCCATAGCAATCAGCCCCAGCATTTT. It translates to CASSIRAHSNQPQHF.

In regard to this clonotype: A read error may be the cause here, since a much bigger clone is one base away. The DNA for the CDR3 is TGTGCCTGGGCTCAAGAGGCCCAGTACTTC. Encoded protein: CAWAQEAQYF. The rearrangement uses TRBV30 and TRBJ2-5, with D uncertain. Per the germline V gene, CDR1 is GTSNPN and CDR2 is SVGIG (reference sequence). The CDR3 spans 10 residues.

This clonotype was found many times. The rearrangement links TRBV6-6 to TRBJ1-1, with a possible D match to TRBD1 (5 bases). Trimming took 6 bases from V and 3 from J, leaving 8 bases between them. The germline gives CDR1 MNHNY, CDR2 SVGAGI (reference sequence). The CDR3 is 12 amino acids. The CDR3 DNA reads TGTGCCAGCAGGGGGGAGTACACTGAAGCTTTCTTT. It translates to CASRGEYTEAFF.

This clonotype showed up many times. The chain recombines TRBV14 with TRBJ2-7; D is uncertain. The CDR3 is 12 residues long. CDR1 SGHDN and CDR2 FVKESK come from the germline V gene. V lost 3 bases to trimming and J lost 4 bases, with 7 bases between them. This chain's CDR3 is CASSQTHYEQYF. The CDR3 bases are TGTGCCAGCAGCCAGACCCATTACGAGCAGTACTTC.

As regards this clonotype: The germline gene is not matched at one end of the junction; a read error may be the cause. The CDR3 spells CASSPAGGGAGPGELLF. As DNA, the CDR3 is TGTGCCAGCAGCCCGGCCGGAGGGGGAGCGGGACCCGGGGAGCTGCTTTTT. This chain uses TRBV3-1 with TRBJ2-2; tentative D call: TRBD2 (7 bases). The CDR3 loop spans 17 amino acids. The germline CDR1 and CDR2 sequences are LGHDT and YNNKEL (reference sequence). Full variable domain (missing parts from reference TRBV3-1 and TRBJ2-2): DTAVSQTPKYLVTQMGNDKSIKCEQNLGHDTMYWYKQDSKKFLKIMFSYNNKELIINETVPNRFSPKSPDKAHLNLHINSLELGDSAVYFCASSPAGGGAGPGELLFGEGSRLTVL.

V is TRBV15 and J is TRBJ1-2, with D perhaps matching TRBD1 (5 bases). Germline V gene sequence: CDR1 LNHNV, CDR2 YYDKDF (reference sequence). Trimming stripped 4 bases from V and 4 bases from J, with 10 bases between. The CDR3 has 13 residues. The CDR3 DNA follows: TGTGCCACCAGCACCCGGGACGGCTATGGCTACACCTTC. Translated, it gives CATSTRDGYGYTF. The full variable domain, with the rest looked up from reference TRBV15 and TRBJ1-2, is DAMVIQNPRYQVTQFGKPVTLSCSQTLNHNVMYWYQQKSSQAPKLLFHYYDKDFNNEADTPDNFQSRRPNTSFCFLDIRSPGLGDTAMYLCATSTRDGYGYTFGSGTRLTVV.

This chain links TRBV9 with TRBJ2-3; 13 bases are a match to TRBD2. The germline V gene has CDR1 SGDLS and CDR2 YYNGEE. The CDR3 is 18 residues long. The J segment lost 1 base and the V segment lost 3 bases, leaving 8 bases of the junction unmatched. The CDR3 region is CASSAGTSGVRGTDTQYF. DNA for the CDR3: TGTGCCAGCAGCGCCGGGACTAGCGGGGTTAGGGGCACAGATACGCAGTATTTT.

This clonotype was counted only a few times. The V and J genes are TRBV29-1 and TRBJ2-1; D perhaps matches TRBD1 (6 bases). Trimming shortened V by 1 base and J by 0 bases, and 13 bases separated the two germline ends. The CDR3 totals 16 residues. Germline loops: CDR1 SQVTM, CDR2 ANQGSEA. CDR3 amino acids: CSVEASDRLSYNEQFF. DNA of the CDR3: TGCAGCGTTGAAGCGTCAGACAGGCTCTCCTACAATGAGCAGTTCTTC.

This clonotype was counted ten times or more. Written as DNA, the CDR3 is TGTGCCAGCAGTCGTGATGCAACTAATGAAAAACTGTTTTTT. Amino acids: CASSRDATNEKLFF. This chain uses TRBV6-1 with TRBJ1-4; D remains ambiguous. V was clipped by 5 bases and J by 0 bases, with 7 bases between them. CDR1 MNHNS and CDR2 SASEGT come from the germline V gene. This CDR3 comprises 14 residues.

Points on this clonotype: At one end, the junction sequence differs from germline, possibly due to a read error. The rearrangement links TRBV7-2 to TRBJ2-3; the match to TRBD2 covers 9 bases. Germline assignment: CDR1 SGHTA and CDR2 FQGNSA. The CDR3 consists of 14 residues. Here the CDR3 reads CASRRGGQGDTQYF. For the CDR3, the DNA is TGCGCCAGCCGGCGGGGGGGCCAAGGAGATACGCAGTATTTT. The complete variable domain, with remaining parts taken from reference TRBV7-2 and TRBJ2-3, reads GAGVSQSPSNKVTEKGKDVELRCDPISGHTALYWYRQSLGQGLEFLIYFQGNSAPDKSGLPSDRFSAERTGGSVSTLTIQRTQQEDSAVYLCASRRGGQGDTQYFGPGTRLTVL.

In its sample, this clonotype was seen a few times. The gene calls are TRBV28 and TRBJ1-5, with TRBD1 identical over 7 bases. The CDR3 runs 15 residues. Germline trimming cut 6 bases from V and 7 bases from J; bases unmatched to any gene: 12. From germline, CDR1 is MDHEN and CDR2 SYDVKM. The CDR3 DNA reads as TGTGCCAGCAGCGGCCGACAGGGTAAAGGACAGCCCCAGCATTTT. The encoded protein is CASSGRQGKGQPQHF. Based on the CDR3 plus reference TRBV28 and TRBJ1-5, the full variable domain is DVKVTQSSRYLVKRTGEKVFLECVQDMDHENMFWYRQDPGLGLRLIYFSYDVKMKEKGDIPEGYSVSREKKERFSLILESASTNQTSMYLCASSGRQGKGQPQHFGDGTRLSIL.

J is TRBJ2-7 and V is TRBV6-1, with D possibly being TRBD1 (6 bases). The DNA end favors TRBJ2-5, so the J call may be wrong. From germline, CDR1 is MNHNS and CDR2 SASEGT. This CDR3 spans 15 amino acids. CDR3 in DNA: TGTGCCAGCAGTAGCACCACAGGGATGGAGGAGACCCAGTACTTC. Translated: CASSSTTGMEETQYF.

The chain carries TRBV7-9 and TRBJ2-5; 7 bases map to TRBD2. CDR3 length: 14 amino acids. Germline V gene sequence: CDR1 SEHNR, CDR2 FQNEAQ (reference sequence). V trimming: 2 bases; J trimming: 5 bases; junction bases outside the gene matches: 5. CDR3 nucleotide sequence: TGTGCCAGCAGCTTACTAGCGGCGGGGGAGACCCAGTACTTC. Its protein is CASSLLAAGETQYF.

V usage is TRBV24-1 and J usage is TRBJ1-5; TRBD1 might be the D (5 bases). CDR3 length: 17 residues. The germline V gene encodes CDR1 KGHDR and CDR2 SFDVKD. The germline V and J ends were trimmed by 4 bases and 4 bases, with 19 bases remaining between them. CDR3 region: CATSEVDQGRANQPQHF. In DNA form, the CDR3 reads TGTGCCACCAGTGAGGTCGACCAGGGTAGGGCGAATCAGCCCCAGCATTTT.

This clonotype was counted at least ten times. The chain carries TRBV10-3 and TRBJ2-2; D is tentatively TRBD1 or TRBD2 (5 bases each). The CDR3 loop spans 15 amino acids. V lost 4 bases, J lost 0 bases, and 9 bases lay in between. Per germline, CDR1 ENHRY and CDR2 SYGVKD. In DNA form, the CDR3 reads TGTGCCATCAGTGTCGGGGACCCGAACACCGGGGAGCTGTTTTTT. Translating it yields CAISVGDPNTGELFF.

The chain couples TRBV29-1 to TRBJ1-1, with D unclear. The CDR3 totals 11 residues. Germline assignment: CDR1 SQVTM and CDR2 ANQGSEA. V lost 4 bases to trimming and J lost 0 bases, with 3 bases between them. Written as DNA, the CDR3 is TGCAGCGTTGTTTTGAACACTGAAGCTTTCTTT. It yields the protein CSVVLNTEAFF.

This clonotype is classed as medium-sized. The V call is TRBV10-2, the J call TRBJ2-7; 8 nucleotides agree with TRBD1. The CDR3 covers 13 residues. The junction had 4 bases not matched to a gene; V was cut back by 6 bases and J by 3 bases. CDR1 WSHSY and CDR2 SAAADI come from the germline V gene. CDR3 loop: CASSRDRLYEQYV. CDR3 in DNA: TGCGCCAGCAGCCGGGACAGGCTCTACGAGCAGTACGTC.

In this sample, this clonotype turned up once. The chain links TRBV25-1 to TRBJ1-6, with D possibly TRBD1 on 5 matching bases. In germline, CDR1 is MGHDK, CDR2 SYGVNS. The CDR3 extends over 16 amino acids. Trimming cost V 3 bases and J 3 bases, with 12 bases left between them. The CDR3 nucleotides read TGTGCCAGCAGTGAGGGGCAGGGAGGCTATAATTCACCCCTCCACTTT. Its protein is CASSEGQGGYNSPLHF.

This clonotype was seen repeatedly, ten times or more. This sequence joins TRBV9 and TRBJ1-5; D is uncertain. Trimming took 0 bases from V and 3 from J, leaving 7 bases between them. The CDR3 is made up of 14 amino acids. Germline lookup yields CDR1 SGDLS and CDR2 YYNGEE. The DNA for the CDR3 is TGTGCCAGCAGCGTAGGGCTGAACAATCAGCCCCAGCATTTT. This sequence encodes CASSVGLNNQPQHF.

Comment on this clonotype: A much more abundant neighbour one base away suggests this may be a read error. The J gene is TRBJ1-5, the V gene TRBV10-3, with a weak D call TRBD1 (5 bases). The length of the CDR3 is 13 residues. In germline, CDR1 is ENHRY, CDR2 SYGVKD. Trimming pared 10 bases from V and 9 bases from J, leaving 19 bases between. The CDR3 DNA reads as TGTGCCACCGGTTTAGGGGCCGGTTCGCCCCAGCATTTT. Residues: CATGLGAGSPQHF.